This note documents a single TCR beta chain sequence. Its antigen specificity is not known. No much larger clone is present one base from it, and per-base qualities are unavailable. The sample is drawn from a study of T-cell reconstitution after alpha-beta-depleted transplantation in children listed by TCRdb under 2016. Study-wide context: Using TCR repertoire profiling, the study followed T-cell immune reconstitution in a quantitative way in children after TCRalphabeta/CD19-depleted allogeneic hematopoietic cell transplantation.

Libraries were built with PCR. The run used an Illumina HiSeq 2500. To normalize quantification of the TCRbeta repertoire, the TCR libraries were built with molecular barcoding that relied on unique molecular identifiers. TCRdb itself trimmed the public reads at Q25 with fastp, ran MiXCR and retained productive beta chains. Under each unique CDR3 protein, matching rows form one entry showing the most common genes and DNA. Across this sample there are some 590,000 distinct CDR3 sequences, with more than 9% seen only once. The ten largest clones take up roughly 4% of the sample. At the junction V is shortened by 3 bases and J by 3 bases, with 8 bases in between. The CDR3 starts with the cysteine, ends with the phenylalanine, and has 13 residues. Just the 39-base CDR3 DNA is kept, in frame starting at base 1. In the germline V gene (reference sequence), CDR1 corresponds to MNHEY and CDR2 to SMNVEV.

The chain links TRBV27 with TRBJ1-2, and possibly TRBD1, on 5 matching bases. Source: PBMCs from the stem cell graft donor, taken from the stem cell graft. The receptor's source is a human donor who donated a stem cell graft to a child with acute myeloid leukemia. The CDR3 corresponds to CASSLGRYYGYTF. In nucleotide form, the sequence is TGTGCCAGCAGTTTGGGGCGTTACTATGGCTACACCTTC.